A selection of T cell receptor beta chains follows, all from one sample in a study of PD-1 blockade in classical Hodgkin lymphoma. The repertoire was sequenced with immunoSEQ multiplex PCR; TCRdb's copy has only in-frame clones and lacks some. The sample comprises 100,000 to 120,000 clones, roughly nine tenths of which are singletons, and 15% to 20% rests with the top ten. The source material was peripheral blood mononuclear cells (PBMCs), sampled before the second cycle of nivolumab. These receptors were obtained from a human donor with classical Hodgkin lymphoma. Each CDR3 is given with its conserved first and last residue. The order of the fields is clone size, V gene, D gene, J gene, CDR3 protein, CDR3 DNA. The D gene is left open where the match is weak. Where a row states a size, it is once, few, many or the class of an expanded clone; other rows omit it.

clone size: -
V gene: TRBV7-9
D gene: -
J gene: TRBJ1-4
CDR3 protein: CASSLATTNEKLFF
CDR3 DNA: TGTGCCAGCAGCTTAGCTACAACTAATGAAAAACTGTTTTTT

clone size: once
V gene: TRBV5-1
D gene: -
J gene: TRBJ2-6
CDR3 protein: CASSLLSGANVLTF
CDR3 DNA: TGCGCCAGCAGCTTGCTCTCTGGGGCCAACGTCCTGACTTTC

clone size: -
V gene: TRBV28
D gene: -
J gene: TRBJ2-5
CDR3 protein: CASSPHGGQETQYF
CDR3 DNA: TGTGCCAGCAGTCCCCATGGGGGGCAAGAGACCCAGTACTTC

clone size: -
V gene: TRBV6-6
D gene: TRBD1
J gene: TRBJ2-7
CDR3 protein: CASSPQGSWDEQYF
CDR3 DNA: TGTGCCAGCAGTCCACAGGGGAGTTGGGACGAGCAGTACTTC

clone size: -
V gene: TRBV7-2
D gene: -
J gene: TRBJ1-2
CDR3 protein: CASSLVVRGYGYTF
CDR3 DNA: TGTGCCAGCAGCTTAGTCGTCAGGGGTTATGGCTACACCTTC

clone size: -
V gene: TRBV6-1
D gene: TRBD2
J gene: TRBJ2-7
CDR3 protein: CASTGTSANYEQYF
CDR3 DNA: TGTGCCAGCACCGGGACTAGCGCAAACTACGAGCAGTACTTC

clone size: -
V gene: TRBV11-2
D gene: TRBD1
J gene: TRBJ2-7
CDR3 protein: CASSLVGQGLYEQYF
CDR3 DNA: TGTGCCAGCAGCTTAGTGGGACAGGGGCTATACGAGCAGTACTTC

clone size: -
V gene: TRBV5-1
D gene: TRBD1
J gene: TRBJ1-1
CDR3 protein: CASSLTGQGVRAEAFF
CDR3 DNA: TGCGCCAGCAGCTTAACGGGACAGGGGGTTCGGGCTGAAGCTTTCTTT

clone size: -
V gene: TRBV11-3
D gene: TRBD2
J gene: TRBJ2-1
CDR3 protein: CASSQPGLATLIRIEQFF
CDR3 DNA: TGTGCCAGCAGCCAACCGGGACTAGCGACTCTGATCAGAATTGAGCAGTTCTTC

clone size: -
V gene: TRBV20-1
D gene: -
J gene: TRBJ2-7
CDR3 protein: CSARDGYEQYF
CDR3 DNA: TGCAGTGCTAGAGATGGCTACGAGCAGTACTTC

clone size: -
V gene: TRBV6-5
D gene: TRBD2
J gene: TRBJ2-7
CDR3 protein: CASSYSGTSGTYEQYF
CDR3 DNA: TGTGCCAGCAGTTACTCGGGGACTAGCGGTACCTACGAGCAGTACTTC

clone size: -
V gene: TRBV28
D gene: -
J gene: TRBJ2-1
CDR3 protein: CASSFLGPEVGGEQFF
CDR3 DNA: TGTGCCAGCAGTTTTTTAGGGCCTGAGGTGGGGGGTGAGCAGTTCTTC

clone size: once
V gene: TRBV18
D gene: -
J gene: TRBJ1-3
CDR3 protein: CASSPRTVGNTIYF
CDR3 DNA: TGTGCCAGCTCACCGAGGACGGTTGGAAACACCATATATTTT

clone size: few
V gene: TRBV6-6
D gene: -
J gene: TRBJ1-1
CDR3 protein: CASNPTGNTEAFF
CDR3 DNA: TGTGCCAGCAACCCCACAGGGAACACTGAAGCTTTCTTT

clone size: -
V gene: TRBV27
D gene: TRBD2
J gene: TRBJ2-3
CDR3 protein: CASSLGGDPTDTQYF
CDR3 DNA: TGTGCCAGCAGTTTGGGGGGGGACCCCACAGATACGCAGTATTTT

clone size: -
V gene: TRBV4-2
D gene: -
J gene: TRBJ1-2
CDR3 protein: CASSQDSGQANYGYTF
CDR3 DNA: TGTGCCAGCAGCCAAGATTCGGGGCAGGCCAACTATGGCTACACCTTC

clone size: -
V gene: TRBV4-3
D gene: TRBD2
J gene: TRBJ2-4
CDR3 protein: CASSQDEGGWWGSAKNIQYF
CDR3 DNA: TGCGCCAGCAGCCAAGATGAGGGAGGGTGGTGGGGGTCGGCCAAAAACATTCAGTACTTC

clone size: few
V gene: TRBV4-1
D gene: TRBD1
J gene: TRBJ1-4
CDR3 protein: CASSPRTGGRLNEKLFF
CDR3 DNA: TGCGCCAGCAGCCCAAGGACAGGGGGGAGACTTAATGAAAAACTGTTTTTT

clone size: -
V gene: TRBV19
D gene: TRBD1
J gene: TRBJ2-5
CDR3 protein: CASSNPGTGGEDQYF
CDR3 DNA: TGTGCCAGTAGTAACCCCGGGACAGGGGGCGAGGACCAGTACTTC

clone size: -
V gene: TRBV5-4
D gene: -
J gene: TRBJ2-6
CDR3 protein: CASKLGGEGAGANVLTF
CDR3 DNA: TGTGCCAGCAAATTAGGGGGGGAAGGTGCTGGGGCCAACGTCCTGACTTTC

clone size: -
V gene: TRBV4-3
D gene: TRBD2
J gene: TRBJ2-1
CDR3 protein: CASSHLAGTSSYNEQFF
CDR3 DNA: TGCGCCAGCAGCCATTTAGCGGGTACCAGCTCCTACAATGAGCAGTTCTTC

clone size: once
V gene: TRBV11-2
D gene: TRBD1
J gene: TRBJ2-3
CDR3 protein: CASKSGTATDTQYF
CDR3 DNA: TGTGCCAGCAAGTCCGGGACAGCCACAGATACGCAGTATTTT

clone size: once
V gene: TRBV6-5
D gene: TRBD2
J gene: TRBJ2-1
CDR3 protein: CASSYLGTSGYNEQFF
CDR3 DNA: TGTGCCAGCAGTTATCTAGGAACTAGCGGGTACAATGAGCAGTTCTTC

clone size: -
V gene: TRBV5-1
D gene: -
J gene: TRBJ2-5
CDR3 protein: CASSPGDKQETQYF
CDR3 DNA: TGCGCCAGCAGCCCTGGGGACAAACAAGAGACCCAGTACTTC

clone size: -
V gene: TRBV5-8
D gene: -
J gene: TRBJ2-3
CDR3 protein: CASSPDSTDTQYF
CDR3 DNA: TGTGCCAGCAGCCCGGACAGCACAGATACGCAGTATTTT

clone size: -
V gene: TRBV4-1
D gene: -
J gene: TRBJ2-7
CDR3 protein: CASSQKLGASYEQYF
CDR3 DNA: TGCGCCAGCAGCCAAAAACTTGGAGCTTCCTACGAGCAGTACTTC

clone size: once
V gene: TRBV20-1
D gene: -
J gene: TRBJ2-3
CDR3 protein: CSATGADTQYF
CDR3 DNA: TGCAGTGCTACTGGGGCAGATACGCAGTATTTT

clone size: -
V gene: TRBV25-1
D gene: TRBD1
J gene: TRBJ1-3
CDR3 protein: CASSSHLFDRGIGNTIYF
CDR3 DNA: TGTGCCAGCAGTTCACACCTCTTCGACAGGGGGATCGGAAACACCATATATTTT

clone size: -
V gene: TRBV6-5
D gene: TRBD1
J gene: TRBJ1-4
CDR3 protein: CASSTRDRNEKLFF
CDR3 DNA: TGTGCCAGCAGTACCCGGGACAGGAATGAAAAACTGTTTTTT

clone size: -
V gene: TRBV5-1
D gene: -
J gene: TRBJ2-1
CDR3 protein: CASTLGSPSTEQFF
CDR3 DNA: TGCGCCAGCACCCTGGGATCCCCGAGCACTGAGCAGTTCTTC

clone size: -
V gene: TRBV7-2
D gene: -
J gene: TRBJ1-1
CDR3 protein: CASSLATGNTEAFF
CDR3 DNA: TGTGCCAGCAGCTTAGCGACGGGGAACACTGAAGCTTTCTTT

clone size: -
V gene: TRBV11-3
D gene: -
J gene: TRBJ2-1
CDR3 protein: CASSRGNEQFF
CDR3 DNA: TGTGCCAGCAGCCGGGGTAATGAGCAGTTCTTC

clone size: few
V gene: TRBV6-5
D gene: -
J gene: TRBJ1-1
CDR3 protein: CASRITANTEAFF
CDR3 DNA: TGTGCCAGCAGAATAACAGCGAACACTGAAGCTTTCTTT

clone size: -
V gene: TRBV19
D gene: TRBD1
J gene: TRBJ1-1
CDR3 protein: CATKRGPNRGPLMNTEAFF
CDR3 DNA: TGTGCCACCAAGAGGGGACCTAACAGGGGGCCCCTCATGAACACTGAAGCTTTCTTT

clone size: -
V gene: TRBV11-2
D gene: -
J gene: TRBJ1-2
CDR3 protein: CASSDIRRGRGYTF
CDR3 DNA: TGTGCCAGCAGCGATATTAGGAGGGGCAGGGGCTACACCTTC

clone size: -
V gene: TRBV4-1
D gene: -
J gene: TRBJ1-3
CDR3 protein: CASSRTAGSGNTIYF
CDR3 DNA: TGCGCCAGCAGCCGCACCGCGGGGTCTGGAAACACCATATATTTT

clone size: -
V gene: TRBV5-1
D gene: TRBD1
J gene: TRBJ1-4
CDR3 protein: CASSLGRDRENEKLFF
CDR3 DNA: TGCGCCAGCAGCTTGGGAAGGGACAGGGAAAATGAAAAACTGTTTTTT

clone size: -
V gene: TRBV5-5
D gene: -
J gene: TRBJ2-3
CDR3 protein: CASSFSIGSWGTDTQYF
CDR3 DNA: TGTGCCAGCAGCTTTTCGATCGGGAGTTGGGGCACAGATACGCAGTATTTT

clone size: few
V gene: TRBV5-1
D gene: TRBD1
J gene: TRBJ1-1
CDR3 protein: CASSLEQGANTEAFF
CDR3 DNA: TGCGCCAGCAGCTTGGAACAGGGGGCGAACACTGAAGCTTTCTTT

clone size: once
V gene: TRBV28
D gene: -
J gene: TRBJ2-6
CDR3 protein: CASSSLWDTAGSGANVLTF
CDR3 DNA: TGTGCCAGCAGTTCCTTATGGGACACGGCGGGGTCTGGGGCCAACGTCCTGACTTTC

clone size: -
V gene: TRBV4-3
D gene: TRBD1
J gene: TRBJ2-3
CDR3 protein: CASSLTYRGQQGTQYF
CDR3 DNA: TGCGCCAGCAGCCTAACCTACAGGGGGCAACAGGGTACGCAGTATTTT

clone size: -
V gene: TRBV11-2
D gene: -
J gene: TRBJ2-7
CDR3 protein: CASSLREGGYEQYF
CDR3 DNA: TGTGCCAGCAGCTTAAGGGAAGGTGGGTACGAGCAGTACTTC

clone size: few
V gene: TRBV7-2
D gene: -
J gene: TRBJ1-2
CDR3 protein: CASSAGAMGNYGYTF
CDR3 DNA: TGTGCCAGCAGCGCCGGGGCGATGGGTAACTATGGCTACACCTTC

clone size: -
V gene: TRBV5-1
D gene: -
J gene: TRBJ1-1
CDR3 protein: CASSSGLPPTEAFF
CDR3 DNA: TGCGCCAGCAGCAGCGGACTTCCTCCCACTGAAGCTTTCTTT

clone size: -
V gene: TRBV11-2
D gene: -
J gene: TRBJ1-1
CDR3 protein: CASSLVEGRTTEAFF
CDR3 DNA: TGTGCCAGCAGCTTAGTGGAGGGGAGAACCACTGAAGCTTTCTTT

clone size: -
V gene: TRBV29-1
D gene: TRBD1
J gene: TRBJ1-2
CDR3 protein: CSVEDRVRGGYTF
CDR3 DNA: TGCAGCGTCGAGGACAGGGTGAGAGGAGGCTACACCTTC

clone size: -
V gene: TRBV2
D gene: -
J gene: TRBJ2-3
CDR3 protein: CASSEWGRTDTQYF
CDR3 DNA: TGTGCCAGCAGTGAATGGGGTAGGACAGATACGCAGTATTTT

clone size: -
V gene: TRBV7-9
D gene: TRBD1
J gene: TRBJ2-3
CDR3 protein: CASSWGTGRTRDTQYF
CDR3 DNA: TGTGCCAGCAGCTGGGGGACAGGACGCACACGAGATACGCAGTATTTT

clone size: -
V gene: TRBV5-8
D gene: -
J gene: TRBJ2-7
CDR3 protein: CASSLDIFYEQYF
CDR3 DNA: TGTGCCAGCAGTCTTGACATCTTCTACGAGCAGTACTTC

clone size: -
V gene: TRBV6-1
D gene: -
J gene: TRBJ2-3
CDR3 protein: CASSRPGTDTQYF
CDR3 DNA: TGTGCCAGCAGCCGCCCAGGGACAGATACGCAGTATTTT

clone size: -
V gene: TRBV6-6
D gene: -
J gene: TRBJ1-4
CDR3 protein: CASSYQDEKLFF
CDR3 DNA: TGTGCCAGCAGTTACCAAGATGAAAAACTGTTTTTT

clone size: -
V gene: TRBV5-5
D gene: -
J gene: TRBJ1-4
CDR3 protein: CASSLTPGTGNEKLFF
CDR3 DNA: TGTGCCAGCAGCCTGACACCCGGGACGGGTAATGAAAAACTGTTTTTT

clone size: -
V gene: TRBV29-1
D gene: TRBD2
J gene: TRBJ2-1
CDR3 protein: CSVEGLAGEGEVF
CDR3 DNA: TGCAGCGTTGAAGGACTAGCGGGAGAGGGGGAGGTCTTC

clone size: -
V gene: TRBV10-2
D gene: -
J gene: TRBJ2-1
CDR3 protein: CASSGGENNEQFF
CDR3 DNA: TGCGCCAGCAGTGGGGGGGAGAACAATGAGCAGTTCTTC

clone size: -
V gene: TRBV5-6
D gene: TRBD1
J gene: TRBJ2-7
CDR3 protein: CASSFLTGANEQYF
CDR3 DNA: TGTGCCAGCAGCTTCTTAACAGGGGCCAACGAGCAGTACTTC

clone size: -
V gene: TRBV11-2
D gene: -
J gene: TRBJ2-3
CDR3 protein: CASSLEAQYF
CDR3 DNA: TGTGCCAGCAGCCTAGAAGCGCAGTATTTT

clone size: once
V gene: TRBV9
D gene: -
J gene: TRBJ1-1
CDR3 protein: CASSVATGGADTEAFF
CDR3 DNA: TGTGCCAGCAGCGTAGCTACGGGGGGCGCTGACACTGAAGCTTTCTTT

clone size: -
V gene: TRBV7-2
D gene: TRBD2
J gene: TRBJ2-7
CDR3 protein: CASSPMPPSGRGEQYF
CDR3 DNA: TGTGCCAGCAGCCCCATGCCGCCTAGCGGGAGAGGGGAGCAGTACTTC